This TCR beta chain appears in the sequencing data of a study of regulatory T cells in long-lasting Graves disease. This clonotype has at least ten counts. Relying on iRepertoire HTBI primers and Arm-PCR of CDR3 regions, the team built TCR beta libraries. TCRdb analysed the multiplex PCR reads with MiXCR anew, one entry per CDR3 protein. This repertoire shows around 400,000 distinct CDR3 sequences, 14% to 15% found once; its top ten account for about 8.2%. There are 14 residues in the CDR3. The germline gives CDR1 LNHDA, CDR2 SQIVND (reference sequence). V lost 6 bases to trimming and J lost 8 bases, with 19 bases between them. Documented time point: newly diagnosed GD, antithyroid drugs for less than 3 months. RNA from PBMCs was the source of the TCR library. This sample was shared with a second study, whose subject was T cells in Graves' hyperthyroidism and ophthalmopathy. That source adds: Model predictions of ophthalmopathy came a median about 6.3 months before onset.

This chain connects TRBV19 to TRBJ1-2; D may be TRBD1 (6 bases). The source of this sequence is a woman between 40 and 55 years old with Graves disease. Here the sequenced sample was peripheral blood mononuclear cells (PBMCs), taken at new diagnosis, from a patient treated with antithyroid drugs. CDR3 in amino acids: CASRAQDGGGGYTF. For the CDR3, the DNA is TGTGCCAGTAGGGCCCAGGACGGAGGGGGGGGCTACACCTTC. Full variable domain (outside the CDR3, taken from reference TRBV19 and TRBJ1-2): DGGITQSPKYLFRKEGQNVTLSCEQNLNHDAMYWYRQDPGQGLRLIYYSQIVNDFQKGDIAEGYSVSREKKESFPLTVTSAQKNPTAFYLCASRAQDGGGGYTFGSGTRLTVV.